Sequencing of this TCR beta chain was carried out in a study of response to subunit inactivated influenza vaccine. General study results and limits: The authors suggested that every seasonal influenza vaccination recruits few new T cells.

TCRdb analysed the RT-PCR reads with MiXCR anew, one entry per CDR3 protein. The sample carries about 780,000 distinct CDR3 sequences, 18% recorded once. With respect to this clonotype: Antigen: not known.

V dropped 5 bases and J dropped 4 bases, with 11 bases sitting between them. The CDR3 extends over 12 amino acids. CDR1 and CDR2 from the germline V gene are DFQATT and SNEGSKA (reference sequence). This TCR was sampled from a man aged 45-65 years who received an inactivated influenza vaccine. The V call is TRBV20-1, the J call TRBJ1-2; D gene uncertain. The input for sequencing was PBMCs from blood, taken approximately 5 days after vaccination. DNA for the CDR3: TGCAGTGCTCGGTTCGGTGCCTATGGCTACACCTTC. It is translated as CSARFGAYGYTF.